Below are 27 T cell receptor beta chains sequenced from a single sample in a study of Tregs in tolerant kidney transplant recipients. Assay: immunoSEQ multiplex PCR; the TCRdb copy retains only in-frame clones and omits some. This sample's clone table lists roughly 50,000 clones. The sample here was CD4+ T cells from blood, taken before the transplant. These receptors were obtained from a human donor who received a combined kidney and bone marrow transplant.

In regard to this clone: Read sequence stops 3 residues before the CDR3 end, and the germline J gene provides the missing end. V and J are TRBV7-2 and TRBJ1-1, with D possibly TRBD1 on 6 matching bases. V was shortened by 2 bases and J by 3 bases, with 7 bases between the two germline ends. Germline CDR1 SGHTA, CDR2 FQGNSA. The CDR3 length is 13 residues. The CDR3 bases that were read are TGTGCCAGCAGCTTAAACAGGGACACTGAA. Translating gives CASSLNRDTE. The entire CDR3 sequence reads CASSLNRDTEAFF.

As to this clone: Read data end 3 residues before the CDR3 end; the end is taken from the germline J gene. The same CDR3 also results from other DNA sequences found in this sample. The chain is built from TRBV7-9 and TRBJ1-4; 8 nucleotides line up with TRBD1. The V and J ends lost 5 bases and 2 bases, in that order; junction bases with no gene match: 1. Germline V gene sequence: CDR1 SEHNR, CDR2 FQNEAQ (reference sequence). The CDR3 is 14 residues long. The sequenced CDR3 bases are TGTGCCAGCAGCCAGGGGGCTACTAATGAAAAA. It specifies CASSQGATNEK. The entire CDR3 reads CASSQGATNEKLFF.

With respect to this clone: The CDR3 extends 3 residues past the end of the read, so its final part is completed from the germline J gene. The chain recombines TRBV30 with TRBJ2-7; 7 bases match TRBD1. The CDR3 extends over 13 amino acids. The trim removed 2 bases at V and 6 bases at J, leaving 7 bases unmatched. The germline V gene encodes CDR1 GTSNPN and CDR2 SVGIG (reference sequence). The CDR3 DNA, read in part, is TGTGCCTGGAGTAGACAGGGAAACAGCGAG. Residues: CAWSRQGNSE. The full CDR3 protein is CAWSRQGNSEQYF.

As regards this clone: The sequenced fragment ends 3 residues before the CDR3 boundary, so the rest is inferred from the germline J gene. This same CDR3 is encoded by further DNA sequences in the sample. The J gene is TRBJ1-1, the V gene TRBV7-9; 9 bases are shared with TRBD1. Germline values: CDR1 SEHNR, CDR2 FQNEAQ (reference sequence). V shed 5 bases, J shed 5 bases, and the junction held 3 bases outside the gene matches. This CDR3 comprises 13 residues. CDR3 loop: CASSLGQGTEAFF. Partial CDR3 DNA: TGTGCCAGCAGCCTCGGACAGGGGACTGAA.

As to this clone: The sequence runs out 3 residues before the end of the CDR3; the remainder is reconstructed from the germline J gene. The J gene is TRBJ1-1, the V gene TRBV7-2, with 8 bases lining up with TRBD1. CDR1 and CDR2 (germline): SGHTA, FQGNSA. The length of the CDR3 is 15 residues. The covered CDR3 bases are TGTGCCAGCAGCACGGACCCGACAGGGGCAGCCGAA. Protein sequence: CASSTDPTGAAE. The complete CDR3 sequence is CASSTDPTGAAEAFF.

CDR3 region: CASSVSLIETQYF. The sequenced CDR3 bases are TGTGCCAGCAGTGTAAGCCTCATAGAGACC. The chain has TRBV6-1 and TRBJ2-5, with D uncertain. The read gets to within 3 residues of the CDR3 end, and the germline J gene fills in the rest. The germline V gene encodes CDR1 MNHNS and CDR2 SASEGT. The CDR3 length is 13 residues. V lost 4 bases to trimming and J lost 4 bases, with 10 bases between them.

Note on this clone: The sequence runs out 3 residues before the end of the CDR3; the remainder is reconstructed from the germline J gene. The rearrangement uses TRBV19 and TRBJ2-2; D is unresolved. The germline V gene encodes CDR1 LNHDA and CDR2 SQIVND (reference sequence). Trimming removed 1 base at V and 6 bases at J, with 9 bases between. The CDR3 covers 14 residues. The covered CDR3 bases are TGTGCCAGTAGTATAGCTCTTGTTTCCGGGGAG. This encodes CASSIALVSGE. The whole CDR3 sequence is CASSIALVSGELFF.

Comment on this clone: The read falls 3 residues short of the CDR3 end, and the missing part is taken from the germline J gene. The chain joins TRBV7-2 to TRBJ2-7; 9 bases match TRBD2. The germline CDR1 and CDR2 sequences are SGHTA and FQGNSA. J gave up 1 base and V 10 bases, and 5 bases lay outside the gene matches. The CDR3 runs 13 residues. CDR3 loop: CATASGVSYEQYF. The sequenced part of the CDR3 DNA is TGTGCCACGGCTAGCGGGGTATCCTACGAG. Using reference TRBV7-2 and TRBJ2-7 for the parts outside the CDR3, the full variable domain is GAGVSQSPSNKVTEKGKDVELRCDPISGHTALYWYRQSLGQGLEFLIYFQGNSAPDKSGLPSDRFSAERTGGSVSTLTIQRTQQEDSAVYLCATASGVSYEQYFGPGTRLTVT.

Concerning this clone itself: The read terminates 3 residues ahead of where the CDR3 ends, so the germline J gene completes it. The chain recombines TRBV7-2 with TRBJ2-1; D uncertain. Germline V gene data show CDR1 as SGHTA and CDR2 as FQGNSA. The length of the CDR3 is 15 residues. The V end lost 1 base, the J end lost 0 bases, and 7 bases lay between the germline ends. The CDR3 is CASSLGYSSYNEQFF. The sequenced part of the CDR3 DNA is TGTGCCAGCAGCTTAGGGTATAGCTCCTACAATGAG.

On this clone: The read halts 3 residues ahead of the CDR3 end, with the missing end drawn from the germline J gene. V gene TRBV18 combines with J gene TRBJ2-2; the match to TRBD2 covers 12 bases. The germline CDR1 and CDR2 sequences are KGHSH and LQKENI. CDR3 length equals 14 residues. J gave up 5 bases and V 7 bases, and 2 bases lay outside the gene matches. CDR3 protein: CASCTSGRTGELFF. The sequenced part of the CDR3 DNA is TGTGCCAGCTGTACTAGCGGGAGGACCGGGGAG.

On this clone itself: Coverage ceases 3 residues before the CDR3 finishes, and the germline J gene fills in the end. The chain is built from TRBV5-6 and TRBJ1-2, with D perhaps matching TRBD1 (6 bases). The germline V gene encodes CDR1 SGHDT and CDR2 YYEEEE. CDR3 length: 13 residues. V shed 5 bases and J shed 4 bases, with 12 bases lying between them. CDR3 in amino acids: CASRGDRPYGYTF. CDR3 DNA, as far as it was read: TGTGCCAGCAGGGGAGACAGGCCCTATGGC.

On this clone: The read falls 3 residues short of the CDR3 end, and the missing part is taken from the germline J gene. V and J are TRBV7-6 and TRBJ2-1, with 7 bases lining up with TRBD2. Losses at the gene ends were 1 base for V and 8 bases for J; bases not matched to a gene: 14. In germline, CDR1 is SGHVS, CDR2 FNYEAQ. The CDR3 covers 17 residues. The CDR3 bases that were read are TGTGCCAGCAGCTTAGGAACCCCGAGGACTAGAGACCATGAG. It encodes CASSLGTPRTRDHE. The entire CDR3 is CASSLGTPRTRDHEQFF.

Remarks on this clone: The CDR3 end lies 3 residues beyond the end of the read and is filled in from the germline J gene. The chain uses TRBV7-2 and TRBJ2-1, with D possibly TRBD2 on 6 matching bases. The V gene's germline CDR1 is SGHTA and CDR2 FQGNSA. There are 14 residues in the CDR3. V gave up 6 bases and J gave up 4 bases, with 13 bases separating them. The part of the CDR3 DNA that was read is TGTGCCAGCAGTCTAGGGCGGGGATACAATGAG. This encodes CASSLGRGYNE. The full CDR3 reads CASSLGRGYNEQFF.

Turning to this clone: The CDR3 is cut off 3 residues early in the read; its end comes from the germline J gene. The rearrangement links TRBV7-9 to TRBJ1-1, with D hard to call. CDR1 SEHNR and CDR2 FQNEAQ come from the germline V gene (reference sequence). V lost 3 bases and J lost 4, with 9 bases in between. The CDR3 contains 13 residues. CDR3 DNA (partial): TGTGCCAGCAGCTTTACCCAGCGCACTGAA. It codes for CASSFTQRTE. The CDR3 in its entirety is CASSFTQRTEAFF. The whole variable domain, remainder taken from reference TRBV7-9 and TRBJ1-1, is DTGVSQNPRHKITKRGQNVTFRCDPISEHNRLYWYRQTLGQGPEFLTYFQNEAQLEKSRLLSDRFSAERPKGSFSTLEIQRTEQGDSAMYLCASSFTQRTEAFFGQGTRLTVV.

In regard to this clone: The DNA ends 3 residues before the CDR3 does, and the rest of the CDR3 is filled in from the germline J gene. The chain joins TRBV19 to TRBJ2-6; 12 bases fit TRBD2. Germline V gives CDR1 LNHDA, CDR2 SQIVND (reference sequence). The ends lost 2 bases at V and 2 bases at J; junction bases unmatched: 4. This CDR3 has 18 amino acids. CDR3 bases read: TGTGCCAGTAGTATACGGCTAGCGGGGGGGACTGGGGCCAACGTC. Translating it yields CASSIRLAGGTGANV. The complete CDR3 sequence is CASSIRLAGGTGANVLTF.

As to this clone: The CDR3 extends 3 residues past the end of the read, so its final part is completed from the germline J gene. The chain uses TRBV18 and TRBJ2-7; perhaps TRBD2 as D (6 bases). Germline loops: CDR1 KGHSH, CDR2 LQKENI. The CDR3 has 16 residues. With 1 base removed from V and 3 bases from J, the gap between germline ends came to 16 bases. The covered CDR3 bases are TGTGCCAGCTCACCACGGGGTAGCGGAACTTACTACGAG. It translates to CASSPRGSGTYYE. The entire CDR3 protein is CASSPRGSGTYYEQYF.

Points on this clone: With the read ending 3 residues before the CDR3 end, the germline J gene is used to fill in that end. The chain couples TRBV30 to TRBJ1-2; weak D call: TRBD1 (5 bases). Trimming removed 0 bases at V and 2 bases at J, with 7 bases between. Germline V gene sequence: CDR1 GTSNPN, CDR2 SVGIG (reference sequence). The CDR3 length is 13 residues. The sequenced CDR3 bases are TGTGCCTGGAGTGTAACAGGAAACTATGGC. It specifies CAWSVTGNYG. The complete CDR3 sequence is CAWSVTGNYGYTF.

The covered CDR3 bases are TGTGCCAGCTCCCACGGAGGCCGCGGGGGGTCCTACGAG. Encoded protein: CASSHGGRGGSYE. The full CDR3 reads CASSHGGRGGSYEQYF. The chain is built from TRBV18 and TRBJ2-7; 8 nucleotides align to TRBD2. Sequencing ends 3 residues short of the CDR3 end; the germline J gene provides the rest. Germline V CDR1 and CDR2: KGHSH, LQKENI. The length of the CDR3 is 16 residues. V lost 6 bases, J lost 1 base, and 11 bases stayed unmatched.

Notes on this clone: The read halts 3 residues ahead of the CDR3 end, with the missing end drawn from the germline J gene. The gene calls are TRBV7-9 and TRBJ1-3; D uncertain. Germline V gene sequence: CDR1 SEHNR, CDR2 FQNEAQ (reference sequence). The V gene lost 3 bases and the J gene lost 3 bases, with 9 bases spanning the gap. This CDR3 comprises 14 residues. The sequenced CDR3 bases are TGTGCCAGCAGCTTGTTATCTTATGGAAACACC. This encodes CASSLLSYGNT. The full-length CDR3 reads as CASSLLSYGNTIYF.

Concerning this clone: The read falls 3 residues short of the CDR3 end, and the missing part is taken from the germline J gene. The chain uses TRBV7-6 and TRBJ2-3; TRBD2 might be the D (6 bases). With 0 bases removed from V and 3 bases from J, the gap between germline ends came to 19 bases. CDR1 is SGHVS and CDR2 is FNYEAQ in the germline V gene. This CDR3 has 18 residues. The CDR3 region is CASSLAVPSARGTDTQYF. The CDR3 DNA, read in part, is TGTGCCAGCAGCTTAGCGGTCCCTAGCGCCCGGGGTACAGATACG. Based on the CDR3 plus reference TRBV7-6 and TRBJ2-3, the full variable domain is GAGVSQSPRYKVTKRGQDVALRCDPISGHVSLYWYRQALGQGPEFLTYFNYEAQQDKSGLPNDRFSAERPEGSISTLTIQRTEQRDSAMYRCASSLAVPSARGTDTQYFGPGTRLTVL.

With regard to this clone: The DNA ends 3 residues before the CDR3 does, and the rest of the CDR3 is filled in from the germline J gene. This chain connects TRBV6-1 to TRBJ1-5; 7 nucleotides line up with TRBD1. The CDR3 is 15 amino acids. Unmatched junction bases numbered 8, after V lost 2 bases and J lost 7 bases. CDR1 and CDR2 from the germline V gene are MNHNS and SASEGT. CDR3 sequence: CASSENRGRGQPQHF. Partial CDR3 DNA: TGTGCCAGCAGTGAAAACAGGGGACGCGGACAGCCC.

A note on this clone: The read ends 3 residues shy of where the CDR3 ends; the end is completed using the germline J gene. This chain uses TRBV5-6 with TRBJ1-2, with D possibly matching TRBD1 (6 bases). The germline V gene encodes CDR1 SGHDT and CDR2 YYEEEE. The V end lost 4 bases, the J end lost 5 bases, and 15 bases lay between the germline ends. This CDR3 region has 14 residues. Incomplete CDR3 DNA: TGTGCCAGCAGCCTGGGGGCAGGGTTATATGGC. As protein: CASSLGAGLYG. From start to end, the CDR3 is CASSLGAGLYGYTF.

As to this clone: Read coverage stops 3 residues before the CDR3 terminus; the germline J gene supplies the remainder. The chain links TRBV19 to TRBJ2-2, with D maybe TRBD1 (6 bases). From germline, CDR1 is LNHDA and CDR2 SQIVND (reference sequence). With 3 bases removed from V and 10 bases from J, the gap between germline ends came to 21 bases. This CDR3 comprises 16 residues. The CDR3 region is CASSIQGTRYPEELFF. CDR3 bases read: TGTGCCAGTAGTATTCAGGGGACGCGATACCCTGAGGAG.

A remark on this clone: The observed sequence ends 3 residues before the CDR3 terminus, with the missing tail filled in from the germline J gene. The chain uses TRBV11-2 and TRBJ2-2, with D perhaps matching TRBD1 (6 bases). CDR1 and CDR2 (germline): SGHAT, FQNNGV. The CDR3 has 15 residues. The germline V and J ends were trimmed by 3 bases and 4 bases, with 12 bases remaining between them. The CDR3 bases that were read are TGTGCCAGCAGCTTGTTTGGGGGCGGCACCGGGGAG. This codes for CASSLFGGGTGE. The entire CDR3 protein reads CASSLFGGGTGELFF.

About this clone itself: The CDR3 goes on 3 residues after the read ends, and that part is filled in from the germline J gene. V is TRBV7-9 and J is TRBJ1-5, with TRBD1 as a possible D gene (5 bases). The germline V gene encodes CDR1 SEHNR and CDR2 FQNEAQ (reference sequence). The CDR3 is made up of 14 amino acids. V dropped 3 bases and J dropped 4 bases, with 10 bases sitting between them. The CDR3 bases that were read are TGTGCCAGCAGCTTCTCTGGGGGGAATCAGCCC. Translated, it gives CASSFSGGNQP. The full CDR3 is CASSFSGGNQPQHF.

On this clone itself: Read coverage stops 3 residues before the CDR3 terminus; the germline J gene supplies the remainder. The chain carries TRBV7-2 and TRBJ1-3; TRBD1 agrees at 9 bases. Germline assignment: CDR1 SGHTA and CDR2 FQGNSA. The CDR3 sequence is 12 residues long. CDR3 bases read: TGTGCCAGCAGCCACGGACAGGGGACC. Translated, it gives CASSHGQGT. The full CDR3 sequence reads CASSHGQGTIYF. The full variable domain, completed using reference TRBV7-2 and TRBJ1-3, is GAGVSQSPSNKVTEKGKDVELRCDPISGHTALYWYRQSLGQGLEFLIYFQGNSAPDKSGLPSDRFSAERTGGSVSTLTIQRTQQEDSAVYLCASSHGQGTIYFGEGSWLTVV.

For this clone: The DNA ends 3 residues before the CDR3 does, and the rest of the CDR3 is filled in from the germline J gene. The chain links TRBV11-1 to TRBJ2-3; D not certain. The CDR3 length is 15 residues. Germline-derived CDR1 and CDR2 are SGHAT and FQDESV (reference sequence). V was clipped by 1 base and J by 0 bases, with 8 bases between them. The chain's CDR3 is CASSLVPASTDTQYF. CDR3 DNA (partial): TGTGCCAGCAGCTTAGTGCCAGCGAGCACAGATACG.